The 19 T cell receptor beta chains below all came from one sample that was sequenced in a study of a mutant IDH1 vaccine in newly diagnosed glioma. Antigen specificity for these receptors is unknown. Some clones are missing from TCRdb's copy, which holds only in-frame ones; the method was immunoSEQ multiplex PCR. Seen here are 40,000 or so clones, roughly 80% observed once, and the top ten hold 5.3%. Time point here: week 23, last vaccination. What each vaccine dose contained was 300 ug of mutant IDH1 20-mer peptide, accompanied by topical imiquimod. The sample was PBMCs, taken from a glioma patient whose treatment included an IDH1 peptide vaccine. The receptors were gathered from a man aged 45-65 years with glioma.

V and J are TRBV27 and TRBJ2-7, with TRBD1 matching over 11 bases. The V and J ends lost 7 bases and 3 bases, in that order; junction bases with no gene match: 8. CDR3 size: 15 residues. The germline V gene encodes CDR1 MNHEY and CDR2 SMNVEV (reference sequence). CDR3 protein: CASTGRGTGGYEQYF. The CDR3 DNA is TGTGCCAGCACCGGCCGAGGGACAGGGGGCTACGAGCAGTACTTC.

The chain uses TRBV25-1 and TRBJ2-2, with 9 positions matching TRBD1. The junction had 6 bases not matched to a gene; V was cut back by 4 bases and J by 6 bases. Germline CDR1 is MGHDK and CDR2 is SYGVNS. This CDR3 spans 15 amino acids. CDR3 in DNA: TGTGCCAGCAGTGGATACAGGGGGCGCCCCGGGGAGCTGTTTTTT. This codes for CASSGYRGRPGELFF.

This rearrangement joins TRBV4-1 to TRBJ1-2, with a possible D match to TRBD1 (6 bases). Germline assignment: CDR1 MGHRA and CDR2 YSYEKL. With 3 bases removed from V and 8 bases from J, the gap between germline ends came to 19 bases. This CDR3 spans 15 amino acids. CDR3 nucleotide sequence: TGCGCCAGCAGCCATCCCGGCAGGGGAAAGGAGGGCTACACCTTC. This translates into CASSHPGRGKEGYTF.

The chain employs TRBV6-1 and TRBJ2-5; no firm D call. The CDR3 spans 10 residues. CDR1 and CDR2 (germline): MNHNS, SASEGT. Trimming took 8 bases from V and 8 from J, leaving 9 bases between them. CDR3 protein: CASVFRTQYF. As DNA, the CDR3 is TGTGCCAGCGTATTCCGTACCCAGTACTTC.

The V and J genes are TRBV27 and TRBJ2-7, with unresolved D. Trimming shortened V by 2 bases and J by 6 bases, and 14 bases separated the two germline ends. The CDR3 sequence is 14 residues long. CDR1 and CDR2 from the germline V gene are MNHEY and SMNVEV (reference sequence). The CDR3 spells CASSLDAISSEQYF. The CDR3 DNA is TGTGCCAGCAGTTTAGATGCGATATCGTCCGAGCAGTACTTC.

The chain recombines TRBV2 with TRBJ2-1; 7 bases align to TRBD2. The CDR3 sequence is 12 residues long. CDR1 SNHLY and CDR2 FYNNEI come from the germline V gene. The trim removed 5 bases at V and 5 bases at J, leaving 0 bases unmatched. This CDR3 is CASSREDNEQFF. CDR3 sequence (DNA): TGTGCCAGCAGTCGGGAGGACAATGAGCAGTTCTTC.

CDR3: CASSFDYNSPLHF. The DNA for the CDR3 is TGTGCCAGCAGCTTCGACTATAATTCACCCCTCCACTTT. The rearrangement links TRBV13 to TRBJ1-6; the D is unclear. V shed 3 bases and J shed 3 bases, with 3 bases lying between them. Germline lookup yields CDR1 PRHDT and CDR2 FYEKMQ (reference sequence). The CDR3 sequence is 13 residues long.

The chain joins TRBV7-2 to TRBJ2-3; TRBD1 is a possible D gene (6 bases). Between the trimmed V and J ends, which lost 3 bases and 11 bases, there was a span of 9 bases. The length of the CDR3 is 11 residues. Germline V gene data show CDR1 as SGHTA and CDR2 as FQGNSA. Here the CDR3 reads CASSFDRLQYF. The CDR3 region has the DNA TGTGCCAGCAGCTTTGACAGGTTGCAGTATTTT. Full variable domain (rest looked up from reference TRBV7-2 and TRBJ2-3): GAGVSQSPSNKVTEKGKDVELRCDPISGHTALYWYRQSLGQGLEFLIYFQGNSAPDKSGLPSDRFSAERTGGSVSTLTIQRTQQEDSAVYLCASSFDRLQYFGPGTRLTVL.

V gene TRBV6-1 combines with J gene TRBJ2-7; 7 nucleotides align to TRBD2. J lost 3 bases, V lost 8 bases, and 13 bases had no gene match. The V gene's germline CDR1 is MNHNS and CDR2 SASEGT. CDR3 length equals 15 residues. CDR3 in DNA: TGTGCCAGCCTTCGGCCAGGGAGGGTGAGCTACGAGCAGTACTTC. It is translated as CASLRPGRVSYEQYF.

V usage is TRBV6-5 and J usage is TRBJ2-2; the match to TRBD2 covers 8 bases. Trimming removed 0 bases from V and 2 bases from J; junction bases left unmatched: 2. This CDR3 region has 16 residues. Germline assignment: CDR1 MNHEY and CDR2 SVGAGI. The CDR3 DNA is TGTGCCAGCAGTTACTCGAGCGGGGGTAACACCGGGGAGCTGTTTTTT. This codes for CASSYSSGGNTGELFF.

CDR3 sequence: CASSFEQETQYF. The DNA for the CDR3 is TGTGCCAGCAGCTTTGAGCAAGAGACCCAGTACTTC. The rearrangement links TRBV7-9 to TRBJ2-5; D unresolved. Germline-derived CDR1 and CDR2 are SEHNR and FQNEAQ (reference sequence). The CDR3 loop spans 12 amino acids. V lost 3 bases, J lost 2 bases, and 4 bases lay in between.

This clone is medium-sized (0.01 to 0.1%). This chain connects TRBV7-9 to TRBJ1-1; 7 bases fit TRBD1. V shed 4 bases, J shed 3 bases, and the junction held 5 bases outside the gene matches. Germline V gives CDR1 SEHNR, CDR2 FQNEAQ (reference sequence). This CDR3 has 14 amino acids. The CDR3 DNA follows: TGTGCCAGCAGCTCAGGGGACAGTTACACTGAAGCTTTCTTT. Amino acids: CASSSGDSYTEAFF.

This chain joins TRBV7-9 and TRBJ1-1; D is undetermined. The V end was cut by 4 bases, the J end by 1 base, with 10 bases between. This CDR3 region has 14 residues. Germline V CDR1 and CDR2: SEHNR, FQNEAQ (reference sequence). The CDR3 protein is CASSSGRANTEAFF. In DNA form, the CDR3 reads TGTGCCAGCAGCTCCGGACGGGCGAACACTGAAGCTTTCTTT.

The J gene is TRBJ2-5, the V gene TRBV29-1, with D possibly being TRBD1 or TRBD2 (6 bases each). V lost 4 bases and J lost 4, with 16 bases in between. Germline CDR1 is SQVTM and CDR2 is ANQGSEA. The CDR3 is 14 amino acids. CDR3: CSVVRRGAVETQYF. The CDR3 DNA reads TGCAGCGTTGTACGAAGGGGGGCGGTAGAGACCCAGTACTTC.

The chain couples TRBV6-1 to TRBJ1-5, with 8 bases lining up with TRBD1. The germline CDR1 and CDR2 sequences are MNHNS and SASEGT. The ends lost 6 bases at V and 6 bases at J; junction bases unmatched: 7. This CDR3 contains 14 residues. As DNA, the CDR3 is TGTGCCAGCAGGAGAGGACAGGGCCTTCAGCCCCAGCATTTT. Its protein product is CASRRGQGLQPQHF.

The J gene is TRBJ1-1, the V gene TRBV4-3, with unresolved D. V gave up 1 base and J gave up 1 base, with 7 bases separating them. This CDR3 is built from 14 residues. Germline V lookup: CDR1 LGHNA, CDR2 YSLEER. CDR3 region: CASSQGIANTEAFF. In DNA form, the CDR3 reads TGCGCCAGCAGCCAAGGAATCGCGAACACTGAAGCTTTCTTT.

The gene calls are TRBV6-6 and TRBJ2-3; TRBD1 is a possible D gene (6 bases). Trimming cost V 6 bases and J 5 bases, with 15 bases left between them. This CDR3 comprises 14 residues. Germline CDR1 MNHNY, CDR2 SVGAGI (reference sequence). This CDR3 reads CASRAPTQGDTQYF. The CDR3 DNA follows: TGTGCCAGCAGGGCCCCAACACAGGGAGATACGCAGTATTTT.

This chain links TRBV20-1 with TRBJ2-5, with D unclear. The CDR3 has 10 residues. Looked up from germline, CDR1 is DFQATT and CDR2 is SNEGSKA (reference sequence). Trimming took 6 bases from V and 1 from J, leaving 3 bases between them. In DNA form, the CDR3 reads TGCAGTGCCCCCCAAGAGACCCAGTACTTC. This sequence encodes CSAPQETQYF.

The chain employs TRBV5-1 and TRBJ1-1; D uncertain. This CDR3 is 14 amino acids long. The V end was cut by 1 base, the J end by 5 bases, with 12 bases between. Per germline, CDR1 SGHRS and CDR2 YFSETQ. The DNA of the CDR3 is TGCGCCAGCAGCTTGCGAGGGTGGGATACTGAAGCTTTCTTT. Its translation: CASSLRGWDTEAFF.